Listed below are T cell receptor beta chains from one sample, sequenced in a study of radiotherapy plus CTLA-4 blockade in lung cancer. Profiled with immunoSEQ multiplex PCR; TCRdb holds only in-frame clones, not every one. The data show under 100,000 clones, roughly four fifths seen once. Material: peripheral blood, obtained from a patient treated with radiotherapy plus ipilimumab. Every receptor here comes from a human donor with non-small cell lung cancer that progressed on radiotherapy plus ipilimumab. CDR3s include the opening cysteine and the closing phenylalanine or tryptophan. D genes are given only for firm matches. Size tells how often a clone was seen (once, few, many) or the class of an expanded clone, and some rows leave it out.

j_call: TRBJ2-2; v_call: TRBV6-5; clone_size: -; d_call: -; cdr3_nt: TGTGCCAGCAGGCAAGGAGGGATCACCGGGGAGCTGTTTTTT; cdr3_aa: CASRQGGITGELFF
j_call: TRBJ1-2; v_call: TRBV29-1; clone_size: -; d_call: TRBD1; cdr3_nt: TGCAGCGTTGGAGGCGGACAGGGCGCAGGTGGCTACACCTTC; cdr3_aa: CSVGGGQGAGGYTF
j_call: TRBJ2-7; v_call: TRBV7-9; clone_size: -; d_call: TRBD1; cdr3_nt: TGTGCCAGCAGCGTGGGACAGGGGCCCTACGAGCAGTACTTC; cdr3_aa: CASSVGQGPYEQYF
j_call: TRBJ2-2; v_call: TRBV7-2; clone_size: -; d_call: -; cdr3_nt: TGTGCCAGCAGCCCCCTCGACGCGTGGGGCGGGGAGCTGTTTTTT; cdr3_aa: CASSPLDAWGGELFF
j_call: TRBJ2-7; v_call: TRBV6-5; clone_size: -; d_call: TRBD1; cdr3_nt: TGTGCCAGCAGACGAACCCCGGGACAGACTTACGAGCAGTACTTC; cdr3_aa: CASRRTPGQTYEQYF
j_call: TRBJ1-2; v_call: TRBV5-8; clone_size: -; d_call: TRBD1; cdr3_nt: TGTGCCAGCAGCTTCACAGGGGGCTATGGCTACACCTTC; cdr3_aa: CASSFTGGYGYTF
j_call: TRBJ2-7; v_call: TRBV5-4; clone_size: few; d_call: TRBD2; cdr3_nt: TGTGCCAGCAGCTTGGGTCTAGCGGGAGTTCAATACGAGCAGTACTTC; cdr3_aa: CASSLGLAGVQYEQYF
j_call: TRBJ1-1; v_call: TRBV27; clone_size: -; d_call: TRBD1; cdr3_nt: TGTGCCAGCAGTTTATCGGGACAGACGAACACTGAAGCTTTCTTT; cdr3_aa: CASSLSGQTNTEAFF
j_call: TRBJ1-2; v_call: TRBV19; clone_size: -; d_call: -; cdr3_nt: TGTGCCAGTAGTCTCTGGACTTCCCCAGTGGGCTACACCTTC; cdr3_aa: CASSLWTSPVGYTF
j_call: TRBJ2-3; v_call: TRBV6-6; clone_size: -; d_call: TRBD2; cdr3_nt: TGTGCCAACAGAAGACCCGGGACTAGGGCTACAGATACGCAGTATTTT; cdr3_aa: CANRRPGTRATDTQYF
j_call: TRBJ2-3; v_call: TRBV5-1; clone_size: once; d_call: TRBD2; cdr3_nt: TGCGCCAGCAGCTTGTCTAGCGGGAGCACAGATACGCAGTATTTT; cdr3_aa: CASSLSSGSTDTQYF
j_call: TRBJ2-1; v_call: TRBV10-2; clone_size: -; d_call: TRBD2; cdr3_nt: TGCGCCAGCCACTATAGCGGGAGGGGCCATGAGCAGTTCTTC; cdr3_aa: CASHYSGRGHEQFF
j_call: TRBJ1-6; v_call: TRBV5-4; clone_size: -; d_call: -; cdr3_nt: TGTGCCAGCAGCTATCGGGGTGGAGGCTCCTATAATTCACCCCTCCACTTT; cdr3_aa: CASSYRGGGSYNSPLHF
j_call: TRBJ1-5; v_call: TRBV4-1; clone_size: -; d_call: -; cdr3_nt: TGCGCCAGCAGCCAACTTCAGGCCGTCTCGGAGCCCCAGCATTTT; cdr3_aa: CASSQLQAVSEPQHF
j_call: TRBJ1-5; v_call: TRBV4-1; clone_size: -; d_call: -; cdr3_nt: TGCGCCAGCAGCCAACAGGACACTAGCAATCAGCCCCAGCATTTT; cdr3_aa: CASSQQDTSNQPQHF
j_call: TRBJ1-1; v_call: TRBV5-1; clone_size: -; d_call: -; cdr3_nt: TGCGCCAGCAGCTTCGGGACGATGAACACTGAAGCTTTCTTT; cdr3_aa: CASSFGTMNTEAFF
j_call: TRBJ1-4; v_call: TRBV30; clone_size: few; d_call: -; cdr3_nt: TGTGCCTGGACCTACGGGACTGTAAATGAAAAACTGTTTTTT; cdr3_aa: CAWTYGTVNEKLFF
j_call: TRBJ2-2; v_call: TRBV7-2; clone_size: -; d_call: -; cdr3_nt: TGTGCCAGCAGCTACGGGGTTCCCGGGGAGCTGTTTTTT; cdr3_aa: CASSYGVPGELFF
j_call: TRBJ2-5; v_call: TRBV5-4; clone_size: -; d_call: TRBD2; cdr3_nt: TGTGCCAGCAGCGCCGGGACTAGGTCAGAGACCCAGTACTTC; cdr3_aa: CASSAGTRSETQYF
j_call: TRBJ2-1; v_call: TRBV6-6; clone_size: -; d_call: TRBD1; cdr3_nt: TGTGCCAGCACCCGGACAGGGAACAATGAGCAGTTCTTC; cdr3_aa: CASTRTGNNEQFF
j_call: TRBJ2-7; v_call: TRBV10-1; clone_size: few; d_call: TRBD2; cdr3_nt: TGCGCCACCCCTTTCGTAGCGGGAGTATCCTACGAGCAGTACTTC; cdr3_aa: CATPFVAGVSYEQYF
j_call: TRBJ2-3; v_call: TRBV18; clone_size: -; d_call: -; cdr3_nt: TGTGCCAGCTCACCACTACCCCAGGCCAGCACAGATACGCAGTATTTT; cdr3_aa: CASSPLPQASTDTQYF
j_call: TRBJ1-5; v_call: TRBV7-8; clone_size: -; d_call: -; cdr3_nt: TGTGCCAGCAGTCTTCTCCGGGGCCCGCCCCAGCATTTT; cdr3_aa: CASSLLRGPPQHF
j_call: TRBJ2-7; v_call: TRBV11-2; clone_size: -; d_call: -; cdr3_nt: TGTGCCAGCGGAACTCCACCGGGGGAGCAGTACTTC; cdr3_aa: CASGTPPGEQYF
j_call: TRBJ2-3; v_call: TRBV9; clone_size: -; d_call: -; cdr3_nt: TGTGCCAGCAGCCTGGAGGGACAGAGAGATACGCAGTATTTT; cdr3_aa: CASSLEGQRDTQYF
j_call: TRBJ2-3; v_call: TRBV7-9; clone_size: -; d_call: -; cdr3_nt: TGTGCCAGCAGCTTAGGGGACTTAGGTAGTACAGATACGCAGTATTTT; cdr3_aa: CASSLGDLGSTDTQYF
j_call: TRBJ1-1; v_call: TRBV30; clone_size: few; d_call: -; cdr3_nt: TGTGCCTGGAGTCCAGGGGTGGACACTGAAGCTTTCTTT; cdr3_aa: CAWSPGVDTEAFF
j_call: TRBJ1-2; v_call: TRBV28; clone_size: -; d_call: -; cdr3_nt: TGTGCCAGCAGTTTAGGCAGAAACTATGGCTACACCTTC; cdr3_aa: CASSLGRNYGYTF